This T cell receptor beta chain was captured by sequencing in a study of shared clonotypes between healthy human individuals (TCRdb year 2020). With respect to the entire study: The cohort comprised a couple of women and three men aged 18 to 49 years. For each donor, CD4 naive and CD4 memory were each given three plates, CD8 naive was given two plates, and CD8 memory was given one plate. Blood TCR repertoires of a handful of healthy adults were deeply sequenced to estimate repertoire size and the extent of clonotype sharing between individuals. Different laboratories and diverse techniques were used to prepare libraries and sequence TCR repertoires, to increase sequencing depth and limit assay-specific biases. Leukapheresis yielded between about 0.94 and 9.5 billion PBMCs per donor. The paper's findings and limits, for the study overall: Incomplete sequencing was indicated by rarefaction of sorted-subset datasets, despite the large sequencing depth. Pairwise subsampling led to the expectation that sequencing depth would affect the degree of clonotype sharing among donors. Higher generation probabilities were observed for clonotypes shared by all four sorted-subset donors than for non-shared clonotypes. Only blood was sampled, and tissue TCR repertoires likely differ from those in blood. Naive subsets generally had larger estimated clonotype richness than memory subsets. About 5% of naive CD4, 3% to 4% of naive CD8, 2.3% of memory CD4, and 0.4% of memory CD8 clonotypes were shared across several donors. Because the study included a small number of donors, the genetic and exposure-history diversity represented was limited.

CDR1 and CDR2 (SGHRS, YFSETQ) derive from the germline V gene. V loses 1 base, J loses 6 bases, and the germline ends lie 10 bases apart. Reading from cysteine to phenylalanine, the CDR3 counts 14 amino acids. Only the CDR3 portion is preserved as DNA: 42 bases, with reading frame beginning at the first base. A word on this clone: Its antigen remains unidentified. One base away there is no much larger clone; base qualities are not given.

CD8 naive samples were CD45RO-negative cells positively selected for CCR7, giving a CD45RA+CCR7+ population that excluded TemRA cells. Healthy HIV-negative adults with no recently reported acute infections or vaccinations were included as donors. Every donor was a Caucasian adult residing in Nashville, Tennessee, USA. Blood was obtained by leukapheresis, after which PBMCs were separated by Ficoll-Histopaque density gradient centrifugation and cryopreserved in liquid nitrogen vapor phase. Analytical flow cytometry was used to check the purity and quantity of each magnetically sorted T cell population. Genomic DNA was isolated from each sorted fraction and quantified by UV absorbance on a Nanodrop 2000c. Using the deep immunoSEQ assay, multiplex PCR amplified TCR CDR3 regions from genomic DNA. Genomic DNA extracted from each cell subset was distributed evenly over all wells of several immunoSEQ 96-well plates, and each plate served as one replicate. For sorted subsets, each replicate PCR was loaded with roughly 200 ng genomic DNA, equivalent to about 33,000 T cell genomes. The purified libraries were quantified using a Qubit 3.0 fluorometer, sized with a Bioanalyzer 2100, and then quantified again using the KAPA Library Quantification kit. Every immunoSEQ 96-well plate was sequenced on a separate single-read 150-cycle Illumina NextSeq 550 flow cell. The published analysis was carried out like this. Because the immunoSEQ output held only junctional sequences and lacked quality scores, the filtering could not match the filtering applied to full-length reads. To assign V/J genes and CDR3, sequences were annotated against IMGT germline references using PyIR, a Python wrapper for IgBLAST v1.9. Reads were filtered out if the reads had weak V/J assignments (E-value above 1e-6), no CDR3, stop codons, out-of-frame junctions, or ambiguous translated residues. V3J clonotypes were defined by identical inferred V gene, J gene, and CDR3 amino acid sequence. To compute the percentage overlap between repertoires, the number of shared unique clonotypes was divided by the size of the smaller repertoire. RTK rarefaction, the Chao1 estimator, and Recon v2.1 estimates of unobserved clonotypes were used to assess repertoire richness. Generation probabilities for all TCRbeta clonotypes obtained by the gDNA method from a handful of donors were computed using OLGA. As stored in TCRdb, this immuneACCESS dataset retains in-frame rearrangements with V and J assigned. A fraction of the clones does not appear; measured against another copy, unresolved V genes explain less than half of the discrepancy, and the remainder lacks a known reason. D and trimming come from the DNA, and the V and J calls and clone size come from that table. Recorded for this sample are about 800,000 clones; 96% of them occurred a single time. The top ten constitute about 0.25% of the sample.

The rearranged segments are TRBV5-1 and TRBJ2-2; a weak D assignment points to TRBD1 (6 bases agree). The clonotype comes from a man aged 25-45 years in good health. Sequencing input: naive CD8+ T cells sorted from blood. What this sample's cell subset or site label stands for: CD45RA+CCR7+. The encoded CDR3 is CASSLRQGSGELFF. DNA sequence: TGCGCCAGCAGCTTGAGGCAGGGGTCCGGGGAGCTGTTTTTT.